These T cell receptor beta chains were read from a single sample in a study of blood T cell repertoires in COVID-19. Using immunoSEQ multiplex PCR, the repertoire was profiled, and TCRdb retains in-frame clones only, with some absent. The table lists about half a million clones, 89% of them singletons, with approximately 0.9% in the top ten. The sequenced material came from peripheral blood. All receptors derive from a man between 18 and 35 years old with COVID-19, enrolled during active disease. Both conserved end residues are part of each CDR3. A D gene is named only where the DNA matches it firmly. Where a row states a size, it is once, few, many or the class of an expanded clone; other rows omit it.

cdr3_nt: TGCGCCAGCAGCTCGCTAGCGGGTACCGGGGAGCTGTTTTTT
cdr3_aa: CASSSLAGTGELFF
clone_size: -
d_call: TRBD2
cdr3_length: 14
v_call: TRBV5-1
j_call: TRBJ2-2

cdr3_nt: TGCGCCAGCAGCTTGGACCCGTTTTTTCGGGAGACCCAGTACTTC
cdr3_aa: CASSLDPFFRETQYF
clone_size: -
d_call: -
cdr3_length: 15
v_call: TRBV5-1
j_call: TRBJ2-5

cdr3_nt: TGTGCCAGCAGTTACTACCTAGCGGGGGGCCCGGAGACCCAGTACTTC
cdr3_aa: CASSYYLAGGPETQYF
clone_size: -
d_call: TRBD2
cdr3_length: 16
v_call: TRBV6-5
j_call: TRBJ2-5

cdr3_nt: TGTGCCAGTAGTATGAACAGGGTGGCTAGCGGTCACAATGAGCAGTTCTTC
cdr3_aa: CASSMNRVASGHNEQFF
clone_size: -
d_call: -
cdr3_length: 17
v_call: TRBV19
j_call: TRBJ2-1

cdr3_nt: TGCGCCAGCAGTTGGGACAGGGCCAACTACGAGCAGTACTTC
cdr3_aa: CASSWDRANYEQYF
clone_size: -
d_call: TRBD1
cdr3_length: 14
v_call: TRBV10-1
j_call: TRBJ2-7

cdr3_nt: TGTGCCAGCAGCGTAGGTTGGGGGAGGGCGGAGACCCAGTACTTC
cdr3_aa: CASSVGWGRAETQYF
clone_size: many
d_call: TRBD2
cdr3_length: 15
v_call: TRBV9
j_call: TRBJ2-5

cdr3_nt: TGTGCCAGCACCACCGCGGTGGGGGGTAACACTGAAGCTTTCTTT
cdr3_aa: CASTTAVGGNTEAFF
clone_size: few
d_call: -
cdr3_length: 15
v_call: TRBV7-9
j_call: TRBJ1-1

cdr3_nt: TGTGCCAGCAGCGTGGGGCATGAGCAGTTCTTC
cdr3_aa: CASSVGHEQFF
clone_size: -
d_call: -
cdr3_length: 11
v_call: TRBV3-1/TRBV3-2
j_call: TRBJ2-1

cdr3_nt: TGTGCCAGCAGCCCCCCTGGGACTACCACAGATACGCAGTATTTT
cdr3_aa: CASSPPGTTTDTQYF
clone_size: -
d_call: TRBD2
cdr3_length: 15
v_call: TRBV13
j_call: TRBJ2-3

cdr3_nt: TGCAGCGTTGTAAGGGGGCAGAACACCGGGGAGCTGTTTTTT
cdr3_aa: CSVVRGQNTGELFF
clone_size: -
d_call: TRBD1
cdr3_length: 14
v_call: TRBV29-1
j_call: TRBJ2-2

cdr3_nt: TGTGCCAGCAGCTTACCCGTGACTAGCAATGAGCAGTTCTTC
cdr3_aa: CASSLPVTSNEQFF
clone_size: -
d_call: -
cdr3_length: 14
v_call: TRBV7-9
j_call: TRBJ2-1

cdr3_nt: TGTGCCAGCAGCTTTGGACAGGGTAACTCACCCCTCCACTTT
cdr3_aa: CASSFGQGNSPLHF
clone_size: -
d_call: TRBD1
cdr3_length: 14
v_call: TRBV5-6
j_call: TRBJ1-6

cdr3_nt: TGTGCCAGTAGTATATGGACTTCGGCGTCTAGCACAGATACGCAGTATTTT
cdr3_aa: CASSIWTSASSTDTQYF
clone_size: -
d_call: -
cdr3_length: 17
v_call: TRBV19
j_call: TRBJ2-3

cdr3_nt: TGTGCCATCAGTGGGGGGACAGGGGGCAGGGATACGCAGTATTTT
cdr3_aa: CAISGGTGGRDTQYF
clone_size: -
d_call: TRBD1
cdr3_length: 15
v_call: TRBV10-3
j_call: TRBJ2-3

cdr3_nt: TGTGCCAGCAGCCCCGGGACAGGGGGCTCCTACGAGCAGTACTTC
cdr3_aa: CASSPGTGGSYEQYF
clone_size: few
d_call: TRBD1
cdr3_length: 15
v_call: TRBV13
j_call: TRBJ2-7

cdr3_nt: TGTGCCAGCAGCCCCCACCCTGACGGGAGCACAGATACGCAGTATTTT
cdr3_aa: CASSPHPDGSTDTQYF
clone_size: -
d_call: -
cdr3_length: 16
v_call: TRBV3-1/TRBV3-2
j_call: TRBJ2-3

cdr3_nt: TGTGCCAGTAGTCCCGGGACAGCTTACGAGCAGTACTTC
cdr3_aa: CASSPGTAYEQYF
clone_size: -
d_call: TRBD1
cdr3_length: 13
v_call: TRBV19
j_call: TRBJ2-7

cdr3_nt: TGTGCCAGCTCTCGGGATGGCGGTCAGCCCCAGCATTTT
cdr3_aa: CASSRDGGQPQHF
clone_size: once
d_call: -
cdr3_length: 13
v_call: TRBV18
j_call: TRBJ1-5

cdr3_nt: TGTGCCAGCAGCCGGACAGGTAGCACAGATACGCAGTATTTT
cdr3_aa: CASSRTGSTDTQYF
clone_size: -
d_call: TRBD1
cdr3_length: 14
v_call: TRBV7-9
j_call: TRBJ2-3

cdr3_nt: TGTGCCACCAGTATTAATAGCAATCAGCCCCAGCATTTT
cdr3_aa: CATSINSNQPQHF
clone_size: -
d_call: -
cdr3_length: 13
v_call: TRBV24-1
j_call: TRBJ1-5

cdr3_nt: TGCAGCGTCCTAGATTACGTCGGGGGAGATACGCAGTATTTT
cdr3_aa: CSVLDYVGGDTQYF
clone_size: -
d_call: -
cdr3_length: 14
v_call: TRBV29-1
j_call: TRBJ2-3

cdr3_nt: TGTGCCAGCTCACCAACAGGGGAACCTGAAGCTTTCTTT
cdr3_aa: CASSPTGEPEAFF
clone_size: -
d_call: TRBD1
cdr3_length: 13
v_call: TRBV18
j_call: TRBJ1-1

cdr3_nt: TGTGCCAGCAGCCAAGGTTCTACGGCAGGAGGCCGTTCGACTGAAGCTTTCTTT
cdr3_aa: CASSQGSTAGGRSTEAFF
clone_size: once
d_call: -
cdr3_length: 18
v_call: TRBV4-2
j_call: TRBJ1-1

cdr3_nt: TGTGCCAGCAGCCCCGCGGGGAGGAATGAGCAGTTCTTC
cdr3_aa: CASSPAGRNEQFF
clone_size: -
d_call: -
cdr3_length: 13
v_call: TRBV6-5
j_call: TRBJ2-1

cdr3_nt: TGTGCCAGCACTCAGAGGGGGAGCTCCTACGAGCAGTACTTC
cdr3_aa: CASTQRGSSYEQYF
clone_size: -
d_call: -
cdr3_length: 14
v_call: TRBV6-5
j_call: TRBJ2-7

cdr3_nt: TGTGCCAGCCTGAGTGAAGGCACAGATACGCAGTATTTT
cdr3_aa: CASLSEGTDTQYF
clone_size: -
d_call: -
cdr3_length: 13
v_call: TRBV12-3/TRBV12-4
j_call: TRBJ2-3

cdr3_nt: TGCGCCAGCAGTAAGGACAGGGGGCTTTATGGCTACACCTTC
cdr3_aa: CASSKDRGLYGYTF
clone_size: once
d_call: TRBD1
cdr3_length: 14
v_call: TRBV5-1
j_call: TRBJ1-2

cdr3_nt: TGTGCCAGCAGCTTTGCAGGGGGCACCGGGGAGCTGTTTTTT
cdr3_aa: CASSFAGGTGELFF
clone_size: -
d_call: TRBD1
cdr3_length: 14
v_call: TRBV7-2
j_call: TRBJ2-2

cdr3_nt: TGCGCCAGCAGCGGGGGCCCGGGACTAGCGGGGTCCCAATGGAAGTTCTTC
cdr3_aa: CASSGGPGLAGSQWKFF
clone_size: -
d_call: TRBD2
cdr3_length: 17
v_call: TRBV5-1
j_call: TRBJ2-1

cdr3_nt: TGCGCCAGCAGCCAAACTATTATAACAGGGGAGCCCCAGCATTTT
cdr3_aa: CASSQTIITGEPQHF
clone_size: -
d_call: TRBD1
cdr3_length: 15
v_call: TRBV4-1
j_call: TRBJ1-5

cdr3_nt: TGCGCCAGCAGCTGGCAGACAGCGAATAATTCACCCCTCCACTTT
cdr3_aa: CASSWQTANNSPLHF
clone_size: few
d_call: -
cdr3_length: 15
v_call: TRBV5-1
j_call: TRBJ1-6

cdr3_nt: TGTGCCAGCAGCTTATATGCAGGGGAGAACTACGAGCAGTACTTC
cdr3_aa: CASSLYAGENYEQYF
clone_size: -
d_call: -
cdr3_length: 15
v_call: TRBV7-2
j_call: TRBJ2-7

cdr3_nt: TGTGCCAGCAGTTTATGGGGGGACAGCCTCTATGGCTACACCTTC
cdr3_aa: CASSLWGDSLYGYTF
clone_size: -
d_call: TRBD1
cdr3_length: 15
v_call: TRBV27
j_call: TRBJ1-2

cdr3_nt: TGTGCCAGCAGCTCTAAGGAAGGGGGCTTAGAAGCTTTCTTT
cdr3_aa: CASSSKEGGLEAFF
clone_size: -
d_call: TRBD1
cdr3_length: 14
v_call: TRBV2
j_call: TRBJ1-1

cdr3_nt: TGTGCCAGCAGCTTAAAAACTAATGCGAAAGAGACCCAGTACTTC
cdr3_aa: CASSLKTNAKETQYF
clone_size: once
d_call: -
cdr3_length: 15
v_call: TRBV7-9
j_call: TRBJ2-5

cdr3_nt: TGTGCCAGCAGCTCGGACAGAGTCACAGATACGCAGTATTTT
cdr3_aa: CASSSDRVTDTQYF
clone_size: -
d_call: -
cdr3_length: 14
v_call: TRBV7-9
j_call: TRBJ2-3

cdr3_nt: TGTGCCAGCAGAGAGACCGGGAATAATTCACCCCTCCACTTT
cdr3_aa: CASRETGNNSPLHF
clone_size: -
d_call: -
cdr3_length: 14
v_call: TRBV2
j_call: TRBJ1-6

cdr3_nt: TGCAGTGCTAGTACCCCAGTGGAGACCCAGTACTTC
cdr3_aa: CSASTPVETQYF
clone_size: -
d_call: -
cdr3_length: 12
v_call: TRBV20-1
j_call: TRBJ2-5

cdr3_nt: TGCGCCACCTCAAGACAGGGCGAAGGTCCCACTGAAGCTTTCTTT
cdr3_aa: CATSRQGEGPTEAFF
clone_size: -
d_call: TRBD1
cdr3_length: 15
v_call: TRBV5-1
j_call: TRBJ1-1

cdr3_nt: TGTGCCAGCAGCTTTCCGGGTACAGCCAAAAACATTCAGTACTTC
cdr3_aa: CASSFPGTAKNIQYF
clone_size: -
d_call: -
cdr3_length: 15
v_call: TRBV7-9
j_call: TRBJ2-4

cdr3_nt: TGTGCCAGTAGTTCCCCGGGACTCAAAGCCTTCTACGAGCAGTACTTC
cdr3_aa: CASSSPGLKAFYEQYF
clone_size: -
d_call: -
cdr3_length: 16
v_call: TRBV19
j_call: TRBJ2-7

cdr3_nt: TGTGCCAGCATGTCCCTAGGACTCTCCGGGGAGCTGTTTTTT
cdr3_aa: CASMSLGLSGELFF
clone_size: -
d_call: -
cdr3_length: 14
v_call: TRBV6-5
j_call: TRBJ2-2

cdr3_nt: TGTGCCAGCAGCGTTAGACTAGCGGATTACAATGAGCAGTTCTTC
cdr3_aa: CASSVRLADYNEQFF
clone_size: few
d_call: TRBD2
cdr3_length: 15
v_call: TRBV9
j_call: TRBJ2-1

cdr3_nt: TGTGCCAGCAGTTCCCCAGGGAACACTGAAGCTTTCTTT
cdr3_aa: CASSSPGNTEAFF
clone_size: -
d_call: -
cdr3_length: 13
v_call: TRBV5-4
j_call: TRBJ1-1

cdr3_nt: TGTGCCAGCAGCCCCCTACCGACAGGGTCCGGAAACACCATATATTTT
cdr3_aa: CASSPLPTGSGNTIYF
clone_size: -
d_call: TRBD1
cdr3_length: 16
v_call: TRBV3-1/TRBV3-2
j_call: TRBJ1-3

cdr3_nt: TGTGCCAGCAGTCCGCGACTAGCGGGGGAGCAAGAGACCCAGTACTTC
cdr3_aa: CASSPRLAGEQETQYF
clone_size: -
d_call: TRBD2
cdr3_length: 16
v_call: TRBV6-6
j_call: TRBJ2-5